This T cell receptor (beta chain) is drawn from a study of Graves' ophthalmopathy and Graves' hyperthyroidism. RNA served as the template for amplifying TCR beta CDR3 regions. RT-PCR in the first round used HTBI primers; a second-round multiplex PCR followed. One entry per CDR3 protein, called by TCRdb with MiXCR from the multiplex PCR reads. The sample consists of about 210,000 distinct CDR3 sequences, 25% to 30% of them appearing once. This clonotype was seen at least ten times. The PBMCs originated from over 9 ml of fresh peripheral blood. Trimming removed 5 bases from V and 10 bases from J; junction bases left unmatched: 12. This CDR3 has 16 amino acids. CDR1 is MDHEN and CDR2 is SYDVKM in the germline V gene.

The rearrangement links TRBV28 to TRBJ1-6; 9 bases match TRBD1. Sample: peripheral blood. The sequence derives from a man in his fifties or sixties with Graves' ophthalmopathy. In nucleotides, the CDR3 is TGTGCCAGCAGTCTCCCTGCCGGGACAGGGTTGTCACCCCTCCACTTT. It yields the protein CASSLPAGTGLSPLHF.